The T cell receptor beta chain under discussion was sequenced for a study of cytomegalovirus exposure and HLA in healthy donors. Whole-study findings and limits: Cytomegalovirus status was reportedly diagnosed by the classifier with high specificity and sensitivity.

Regarding this clone: Its cognate antigen is unknown.

Some clones are missing from TCRdb's copy, which holds only in-frame ones; the method was immunoSEQ multiplex PCR. The sample includes about 110,000 clones, approximately 94% of them seen just once. The CDR3 totals 19 residues. The V end lost 2 bases, the J end lost 3 bases, and 25 bases lay between the germline ends. Per germline, CDR1 SGHNT and CDR2 YYREEE (reference sequence). These donors were members of the roughly 120-subject validation cohort, a group separate from the roughly 670-subject first cohort. V gene TRBV5-4 combines with J gene TRBJ2-3, with D maybe TRBD2 (5 bases). This receptor was obtained from a woman aged 18 to 35 in good health and CMV-seronegative. Sequencing was carried out using PBMCs. The chain's CDR3 is CASSFLLSGPRIRTDTQYF. In DNA form, the CDR3 reads TGTGCCAGCAGCTTCCTGCTGAGCGGCCCGCGGATCCGGACAGATACGCAGTATTTT.